This entry features one T cell receptor (beta chain) sequence. What it binds is not known. The sample is drawn from a study of monozygotic twins with inflammatory bowel disease. Blood was drawn once per donor, and each sample measured 2 to 2.5 ml. TCRdb reprocessed the 5' RACE reads and reports one entry per CDR3 protein, with no DNA. This repertoire includes approximately 420,000 distinct CDR3 sequences. General study results and limits: Ultimately, a single strong signal or clonotype associated with IBD was not supported. Other individuals had fewer clonotypes in common with IBD patients than with healthy twins, especially with disease activity.

This clonotype was obtained from a human donor with ulcerative colitis or Crohn's disease, or a healthy co-twin of an affected twin (not recorded which). The sequenced sample consisted of blood.

The CDR3 sequence is CASSLVGRVGGNEQFF. The chain links TRBV11-2 to TRBJ2-1; the TCRdb call, TRBD1, lacks DNA for checking. Germline lookup yields CDR1 SGHAT and CDR2 FQNNGV. This CDR3 comprises 16 residues.